This TCR beta chain was profiled in a study of beta chain features in type 1 diabetes. Study-wide background: Examination of sorted cells across all samples involved around 99 million cells.

The authors reverse transcribed all of the isolated RNA, so sequencing captured expressed TCRB transcripts. The repertoire was sequenced with immunoSEQ multiplex PCR; TCRdb's copy has only in-frame clones and lacks some. Here the sample spans approximately 140,000 clones, roughly 9.7% being singletons. Each of the CD4+ naive, central memory, regulatory and stem cell-like memory populations was sorted via CD45RO/CCR7/CD25/CD127/CD95/CD27. The CDR3 extends over 12 amino acids. The V end was cut by 2 bases, the J end by 8 bases, with 10 bases between. Per germline, CDR1 SGHRS and CDR2 YFSETQ. Findings and limits, study-wide: Insertion counts at VDJ junctions were lower in type 1 diabetes patients, who also showed more deletions there. Compared to healthy donors, patients appeared to have naive, central memory and Treg TCRB repertoires that were more alike.

To note about this clone: Its antigen is undetermined.

The chain uses TRBV5-1 and TRBJ1-1, with TRBD1 as a possible D gene (5 bases). The source is a woman aged 40 to 50 in good health. Sequenced sample: central memory CD4+ T cells from blood. The CDR3, as DNA: TGCGCCAGCAGCTTTCCTGGGGGGGAAGCTTTCTTT. This gives the protein CASSFPGGEAFF.